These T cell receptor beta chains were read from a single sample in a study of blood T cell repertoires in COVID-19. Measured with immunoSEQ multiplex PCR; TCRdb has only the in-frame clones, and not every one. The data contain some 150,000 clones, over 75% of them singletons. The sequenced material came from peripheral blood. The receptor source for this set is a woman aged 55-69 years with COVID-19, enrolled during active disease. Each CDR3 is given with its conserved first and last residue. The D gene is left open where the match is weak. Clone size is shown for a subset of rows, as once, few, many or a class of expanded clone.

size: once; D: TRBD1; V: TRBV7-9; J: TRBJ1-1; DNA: TGTGCCAACCCTCGGGCAGGGGGGACTGAAGCTTTCTTT; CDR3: CANPRAGGTEAFF
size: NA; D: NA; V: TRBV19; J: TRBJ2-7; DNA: TGTGCCAGTAAGGGGAACTCCTACGAGCAGTACTTC; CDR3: CASKGNSYEQYF
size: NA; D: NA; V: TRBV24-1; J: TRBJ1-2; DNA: TGTGCCACCAGTGATTCTTACAGATCCTATGGCTACACCTTC; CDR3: CATSDSYRSYGYTF
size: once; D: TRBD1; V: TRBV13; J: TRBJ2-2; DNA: TGTGCCAGCAGCTCGGGACAGGGCAACACCGGGGAGCTGTTTTTT; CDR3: CASSSGQGNTGELFF
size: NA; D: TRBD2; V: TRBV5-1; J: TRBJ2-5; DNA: TGCGCCAGCAGCTCAGGAGAGGCTAGCGGGGGGAAAGAGACCCAGTACTTC; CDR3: CASSSGEASGGKETQYF
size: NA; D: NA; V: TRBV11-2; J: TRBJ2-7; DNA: TGTGCCAGCAGCTTAGCGCACATTGACTACGAGCAGTACTTC; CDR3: CASSLAHIDYEQYF
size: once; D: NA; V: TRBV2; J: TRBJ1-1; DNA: TGTGCCAGCAGTGATTGGGGGGGAGGTGAAGCTTTCTTT; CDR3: CASSDWGGGEAFF
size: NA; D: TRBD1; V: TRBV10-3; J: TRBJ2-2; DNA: TGTGCCGTTCAAACAGGGGAGAACACCGGGGAGCTGTTTTTT; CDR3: CAVQTGENTGELFF
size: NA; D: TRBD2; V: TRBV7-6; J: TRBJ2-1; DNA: TGTGCCAGCAGCCCTATCGGGACTAGCATTAGAGAGCAGTTCTTC; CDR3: CASSPIGTSIREQFF
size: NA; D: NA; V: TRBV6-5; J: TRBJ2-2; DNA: TGTGCCAGCAGTCCTAGCTACGGCACCGGGGAGCTGTTTTTT; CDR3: CASSPSYGTGELFF
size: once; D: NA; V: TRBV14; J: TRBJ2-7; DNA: TGTGCCAGCAGCCAAGCGCACAGAACCTACGAGCAGTACTTC; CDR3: CASSQAHRTYEQYF
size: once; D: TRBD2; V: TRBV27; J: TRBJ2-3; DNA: TGTGCCAGCAGTTTATTGGCTAGCGGGGGGGCTGGAGATACGCAGTATTTT; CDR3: CASSLLASGGAGDTQYF
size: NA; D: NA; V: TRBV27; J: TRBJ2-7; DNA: TGTGCCAGCAGTTTGGACAGCCACTACGAGCAGTACTTC; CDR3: CASSLDSHYEQYF
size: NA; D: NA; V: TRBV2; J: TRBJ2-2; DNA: TGTGCCAGCAGTGAAGCGGCTCCCACCCAGGAGCTGTTTTTT; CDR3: CASSEAAPTQELFF
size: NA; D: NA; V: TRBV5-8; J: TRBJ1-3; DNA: TGTGCCAGCAGCTTGGTTACAGTTGGAAACACCATATATTTT; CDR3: CASSLVTVGNTIYF
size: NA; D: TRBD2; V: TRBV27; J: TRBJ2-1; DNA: TGTGCCAGCAGTTTATGGGCCAGCGGGGGGCCCCATGAGCAGTTCTTC; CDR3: CASSLWASGGPHEQFF
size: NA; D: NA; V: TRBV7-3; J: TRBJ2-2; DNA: TGTGCCAGCAGCCATACTGGGGCCCCCGCGAACACCGGGGAGCTGTTTTTT; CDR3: CASSHTGAPANTGELFF
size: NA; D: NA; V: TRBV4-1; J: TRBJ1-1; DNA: TGCGCCAGCAGCCAAAGGCCCGGGACTCCGAACACTGAAGCTTTCTTT; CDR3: CASSQRPGTPNTEAFF
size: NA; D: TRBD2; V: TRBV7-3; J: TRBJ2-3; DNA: TGTGCCAGCAGCTTGAGCGGGACTAGCGGGGGGGGCACAGATACGCAGTATTTT; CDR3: CASSLSGTSGGGTDTQYF
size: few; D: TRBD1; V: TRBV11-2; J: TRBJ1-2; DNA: TGTGCCAGCAGCCCAGGGGGTGCCAGGTATGGCTACACCTTC; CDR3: CASSPGGARYGYTF
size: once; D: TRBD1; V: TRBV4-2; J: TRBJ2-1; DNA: TGTGCCAGCAGCCAAGAATCGGGACAGACTTACAATGAGCAGTTCTTC; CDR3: CASSQESGQTYNEQFF
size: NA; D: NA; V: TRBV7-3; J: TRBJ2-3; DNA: TGTGCCAGCACCCTCTCCGGGGGACGCACAGATACGCAGTATTTT; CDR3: CASTLSGGRTDTQYF
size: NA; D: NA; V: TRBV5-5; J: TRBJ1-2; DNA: TGTGCCAGCAGCCGGGAGTATGGCTACACCTTC; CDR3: CASSREYGYTF
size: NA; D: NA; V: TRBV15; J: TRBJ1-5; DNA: TGTGCCACCAGCAGAGTTAGGACAGCTAATCAGCCCCAGCATTTT; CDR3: CATSRVRTANQPQHF
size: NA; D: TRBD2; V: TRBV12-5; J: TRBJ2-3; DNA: TGTGCTAGTGGTTTGGGACTAGCGGGGGATACGCAGTATTTT; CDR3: CASGLGLAGDTQYF
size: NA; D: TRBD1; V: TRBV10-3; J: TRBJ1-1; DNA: TGTGCCATCACCGGCGGACAGGGGTACACTGAAGCTTTCTTT; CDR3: CAITGGQGYTEAFF
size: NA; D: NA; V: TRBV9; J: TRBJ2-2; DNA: TGTGCCAGCAGCGTAGTAGGGGATAACACCGGGGAGCTGTTTTTT; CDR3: CASSVVGDNTGELFF
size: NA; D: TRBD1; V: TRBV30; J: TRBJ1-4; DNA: TGTGCCTGGCGCCAACCGGGACAGGGGGCTGTTAATGAAAAACTGTTTTTT; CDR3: CAWRQPGQGAVNEKLFF
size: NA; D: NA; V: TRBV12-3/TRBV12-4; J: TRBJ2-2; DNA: TGTGCCAACAGTTACGGGAATACCGGGGAGCTGTTTTTT; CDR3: CANSYGNTGELFF
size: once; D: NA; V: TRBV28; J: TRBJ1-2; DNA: TGTGCCAGCAGCTCAGGACAGCGAGCTAACTATGGCTACACCTTC; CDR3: CASSSGQRANYGYTF
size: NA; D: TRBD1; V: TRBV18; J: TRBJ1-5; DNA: TGTGCCAGCTCCGGACAGGGTATCAGCAATCAGCCCCAGCATTTT; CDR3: CASSGQGISNQPQHF
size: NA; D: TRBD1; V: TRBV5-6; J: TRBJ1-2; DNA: TGTGCCAGCAGCCCCGGGACAGGGTACTATGGCTACACCTTC; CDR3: CASSPGTGYYGYTF
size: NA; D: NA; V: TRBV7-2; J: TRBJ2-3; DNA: TGTGCCAGCAGCGTGGGGCTCGACAGTTATACGCAGTATTTT; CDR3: CASSVGLDSYTQYF
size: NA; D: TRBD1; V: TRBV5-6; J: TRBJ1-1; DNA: TGTGCCAGCAGCCGAAGAGCGACAGGGCGTAGGAACACTGAAGCTTTCTTT; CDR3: CASSRRATGRRNTEAFF
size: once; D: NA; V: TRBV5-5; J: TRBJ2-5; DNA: TGTGCCAGCAGCTTATGGACAAGGGAGACCCAGTACTTC; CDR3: CASSLWTRETQYF
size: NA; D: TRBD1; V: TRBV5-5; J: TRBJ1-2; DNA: TGTGCCAGCAGACCAGGGGGAACTAACTATGGCTACACCTTC; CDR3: CASRPGGTNYGYTF
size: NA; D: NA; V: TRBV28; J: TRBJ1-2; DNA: TGTGCCAGCAGTCTAACTTCAGGGGATGGCTACACCTTC; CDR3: CASSLTSGDGYTF
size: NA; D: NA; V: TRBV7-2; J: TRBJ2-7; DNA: TGTGCCAGCAGCTTCCAACCAGACAACTCCTACGAGCAGTACTTC; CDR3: CASSFQPDNSYEQYF
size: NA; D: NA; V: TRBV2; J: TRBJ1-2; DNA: TGTGCCAGCAGTGAAATCCGGGAAGGGGGCTACACCTTC; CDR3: CASSEIREGGYTF
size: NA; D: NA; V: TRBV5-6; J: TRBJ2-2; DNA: TGTGCCAGCAGCCTCCTGGGGCTAGGCACCGGGGAGCTGTTTTTT; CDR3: CASSLLGLGTGELFF
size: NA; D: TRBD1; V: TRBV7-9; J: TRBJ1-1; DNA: TGTGCCAGCAGCTTAGGGACAGGGTTACACACTGAAGCTTTCTTT; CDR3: CASSLGTGLHTEAFF
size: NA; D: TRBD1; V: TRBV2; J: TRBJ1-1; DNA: TGTGCCAGCAGTGAAGGACAGGGCCGGGACACTGAAGCTTTCTTT; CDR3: CASSEGQGRDTEAFF
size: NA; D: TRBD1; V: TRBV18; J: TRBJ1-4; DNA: TGTGCCAGCTCGGAAGGACAGGGGAATGAAAAACTGTTTTTT; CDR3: CASSEGQGNEKLFF
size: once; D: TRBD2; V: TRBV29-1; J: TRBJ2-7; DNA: TGCAGCGCCTTGACTAGCGGGGGGATGAGGTACGAGCAGTACTTC; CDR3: CSALTSGGMRYEQYF
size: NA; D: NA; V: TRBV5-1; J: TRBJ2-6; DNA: TGCGCCAGCAGCCAGAAGGTACAGGGTTCCTCTGGGGCCAACGTCCTGACTTTC; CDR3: CASSQKVQGSSGANVLTF
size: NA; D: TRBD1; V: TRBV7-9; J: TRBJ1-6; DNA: TGTGCCAGCAGCTTAGAACAGGGGGTTCGTTCACCCCTCCACTTT; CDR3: CASSLEQGVRSPLHF
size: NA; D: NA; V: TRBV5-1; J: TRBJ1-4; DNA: TGCGCCAGCAGCTTAAGGACAGCTTATAATGAAAAACTGTTTTTT; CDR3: CASSLRTAYNEKLFF
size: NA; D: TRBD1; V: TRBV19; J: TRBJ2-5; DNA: TGTGCCAGTAGGGTAACGACAGGGTACCAAGAGACCCAGTACTTC; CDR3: CASRVTTGYQETQYF
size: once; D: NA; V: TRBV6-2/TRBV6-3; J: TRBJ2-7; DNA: TGTGCCAGCAGTTACTACTTAGCCTACGAGCAGTACTTC; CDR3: CASSYYLAYEQYF
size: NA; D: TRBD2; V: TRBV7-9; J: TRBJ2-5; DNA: TGTGCCAGCAGCTTAGGCCCAGCGGGGGGTTTATCGGAGACCCAGTACTTC; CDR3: CASSLGPAGGLSETQYF
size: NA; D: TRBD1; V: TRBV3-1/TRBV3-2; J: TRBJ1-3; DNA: TGTGCCAGCAGCCCCCTGGACAGGGGGCCTGGAAACACCATATATTTT; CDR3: CASSPLDRGPGNTIYF
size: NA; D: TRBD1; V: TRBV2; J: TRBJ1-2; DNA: TGTGCCAGCAGTGGGCCGGGACAGGGGACCAACTATGGCTACACCTTC; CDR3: CASSGPGQGTNYGYTF
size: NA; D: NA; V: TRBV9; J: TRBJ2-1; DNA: TGTGCCAGCAGCGTAGCGACGGGTGGGGGCAGTTTTGATGAGCAGTTCTTC; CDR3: CASSVATGGGSFDEQFF
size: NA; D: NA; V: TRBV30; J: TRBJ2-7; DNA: TGTGCCTGGGTTAGCGGTAACTCCTACGAGCAGTACTTC; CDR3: CAWVSGNSYEQYF
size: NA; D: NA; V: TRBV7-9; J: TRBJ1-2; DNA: TGTGCCAGCAGCCCTGGACAGATACTTACTAACTATGGCTACACCTTC; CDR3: CASSPGQILTNYGYTF